Sequencing of this T cell receptor (beta chain) was carried out in a study of cytomegalovirus exposure and HLA in healthy donors. V lost 0 bases, J lost 5 bases, and 8 bases stayed unmatched. The CDR3 loop spans 16 amino acids. The germline V gene has CDR1 SGDLS and CDR2 YYNGEE. Whole-study results and caveats: For most TCR sequences rarity was the rule, although some public TCRs occurred in many donors.

Amplification used 60 Vbeta primers and 13 Jbeta primers. The assay was immunoSEQ multiplex PCR, and TCRdb's table has in-frame clones only and misses some. Of about 93,000 clones in the sample, about four fifths were seen once. As concerns this clone: Antigen unknown.

The chain uses TRBV9 and TRBJ2-1; the match to TRBD2 covers 7 bases. The sample was PBMCs. The receptor comes from a middle-aged woman in good health and CMV-seronegative. The CDR3 region has the DNA TGTGCCAGCAGCGTAGGGATAGGGCGGGAGCACAATGAGCAGTTCTTC. It is translated as CASSVGIGREHNEQFF.